This record looks at one T cell receptor beta chain sequence and its context. Its antigen remains unidentified. This specimen comes from a study of T cells after yellow fever vaccination. Study-wide findings and caveats: Clonotypes appearing in both CD4 and CD8 compartments existed, and their share was small. The secondary response peaked faster, at day 5 versus 15, but was weaker.

A universal primer site and UMIs were added as TCR cDNA was made by 5'RACE template switching. MiXCR, run by TCRdb on the 5' RACE reads, gives a single entry per CDR3 protein. The sample gives about 350,000 distinct CDR3 sequences, roughly 8.6% of which show up once; 15% to 20% is in the top ten. The CDR3 is made up of 15 amino acids. Trimming removed 1 base at V and 2 bases at J, with 11 bases between. The chain uses TRBV12-3 or TRBV12-4 and TRBJ1-2; no clear D. This receptor was obtained from a young man who received the YFV17D yellow fever vaccine. The sequencing here drew on PBMCs, taken approximately 40 days after the first yellow fever vaccination. The CDR3 loop reads CASSLDWRANYGYTF. In DNA, the CDR3 is TGTGCCAGCAGTTTAGACTGGAGGGCAAACTATGGCTACACCTTC.